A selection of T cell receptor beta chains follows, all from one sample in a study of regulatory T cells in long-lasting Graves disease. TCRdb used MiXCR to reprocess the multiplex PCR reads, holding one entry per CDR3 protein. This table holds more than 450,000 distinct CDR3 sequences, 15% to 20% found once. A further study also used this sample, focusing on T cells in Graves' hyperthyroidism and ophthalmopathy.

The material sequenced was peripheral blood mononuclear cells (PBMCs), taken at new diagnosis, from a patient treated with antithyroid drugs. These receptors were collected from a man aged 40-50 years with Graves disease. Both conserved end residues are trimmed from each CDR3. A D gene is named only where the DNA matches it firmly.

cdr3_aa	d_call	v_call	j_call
ASRKEPTSPDTQY	NA	TRBV7-6	TRBJ2-3
ASSSGPGIYGYT	NA	TRBV28	TRBJ1-2
ASRKLAGGKDTQY	TRBD2	TRBV28	TRBJ2-3
SATSSGRWDNEQF	TRBD2	TRBV20-1	TRBJ2-1
ASRRQSGSPHEAF	NA	TRBV6-2/TRBV6-3	TRBJ1-1
AWSVLAVHEQY	NA	TRBV30	TRBJ2-7
ASSPVTGQGNTEAF	TRBD1	TRBV5-1	TRBJ1-1
ASSPPSADTQY	NA	TRBV18	TRBJ2-3
ASIDSMGINEQF	NA	TRBV2	TRBJ2-1
ASSLELAGYNEQF	TRBD2	TRBV5-1	TRBJ2-1
ATSDSMNTEAF	NA	TRBV24-1	TRBJ1-1
ARISGRPSYEQY	TRBD2	TRBV15	TRBJ2-7
ASSQGGTGARQPQH	TRBD1	TRBV3-1	TRBJ1-5
ASSLYGGEQY	NA	TRBV27	TRBJ2-7
SATLAQTEQF	NA	TRBV20-1	TRBJ2-1
ATSPRGGTDTQY	NA	TRBV24-1	TRBJ2-3
ASSLTGGAEDTQY	TRBD1	TRBV5-6	TRBJ2-3
ASSPVAGANEQF	TRBD2	TRBV5-4	TRBJ2-1
ASSAPQGDRRSQY	TRBD1	TRBV7-9	TRBJ2-5
ASSLAGTNSNQPQH	NA	TRBV3-1	TRBJ1-5
ASSFGTGDIQY	TRBD1	TRBV28	TRBJ2-4
ASSLGTGTETQY	TRBD1	TRBV5-5	TRBJ2-5
ASSTDRPGSGANALT	TRBD1	TRBV5-1	TRBJ2-6
ASSSAGTDTQY	TRBD2	TRBV12-3/TRBV12-4	TRBJ2-3
SARDPLRTGDYEQY	TRBD1	TRBV20-1	TRBJ2-7
ASTDRTSGRGETQY	TRBD2	TRBV19	TRBJ2-5
ASSQDRWELRETQY	NA	TRBV4-1	TRBJ2-5
AISGRDSSYEQY	NA	TRBV10-3	TRBJ2-7
ASRLILTGELF	NA	TRBV12-3/TRBV12-4	TRBJ2-2
SVRQGENTEAF	TRBD1	TRBV29-1	TRBJ1-1
ASSFPLAGGGQETQY	TRBD2	TRBV28	TRBJ2-5
SARAGTGISYEQY	TRBD1	TRBV20-1	TRBJ2-7
ASRRAGALYEQY	TRBD2	TRBV6-1	TRBJ2-7
ASTPGQVTYGYT	TRBD1	TRBV19	TRBJ1-2
ASSLGRTSRQF	TRBD2	TRBV27	TRBJ2-1
ASSFGGTRGDTIY	NA	TRBV28	TRBJ1-3
ASSLVYVDTQY	NA	TRBV11-2	TRBJ2-3